A single sample gave rise to the 8 T cell receptor beta chains below, sequenced in a study of blood T cell repertoires in COVID-19. TCRdb keeps only in-frame clones here, not all; method: immunoSEQ multiplex PCR. The table lists about 95,000 clones, about nine tenths of them singletons. The specimen was peripheral blood. All receptors come from a man aged 55 to 70 with COVID-19, enrolled during active disease.

This clone has just a few counts. This chain joins TRBV6-2 or TRBV6-3 and TRBJ2-5; 13 nucleotides align to TRBD2. With 5 bases clipped from V and 3 bases from J, the junction kept 6 bases outside the gene matches. CDR1 is MNHEY and CDR2 is SVGEGT in the germline V gene. This CDR3 spans 16 amino acids. The CDR3 protein is CASSDPGTSGEETQYF. CDR3 nucleotides: TGTGCCAGCAGTGACCCCGGGACTAGCGGGGAAGAGACCCAGTACTTC.

The rearrangement uses TRBV7-2 and TRBJ2-7; 10 bases align to TRBD2. The trim removed 5 bases at V and 6 bases at J, leaving 7 bases unmatched. The V gene's germline CDR1 is SGHTA and CDR2 FQGNSA. The CDR3 runs 14 residues. This chain's CDR3 is CASSEGAGGTEQYF. DNA for the CDR3: TGTGCCAGCAGCGAGGGAGCGGGAGGGACCGAGCAGTACTTC.

The CDR3 bases are TGTGCCATCAGGGGGGAGGCAGCCACCCTTCGGGAGACCCAGTACTTC. Protein: CAIRGEAATLRETQYF. This sequence joins TRBV10-3 and TRBJ2-5; maybe TRBD2 (6 bases). Deletions cut 6 bases from V and 5 bases from J, with 22 bases between. The CDR3 spans 16 residues. The germline CDR1 and CDR2 sequences are ENHRY and SYGVKD.

The J gene is TRBJ2-3, the V gene TRBV5-5, with 12 nucleotides matching TRBD2. J lost 9 bases, V lost 5 bases, and 19 bases had no gene match. Germline lookup yields CDR1 SGHKS and CDR2 YYEKEE (reference sequence). CDR3 size: 18 residues. CDR3 amino acids: CASSFSPGLAGHLATQYF. The CDR3 DNA is TGTGCCAGCAGTTTTAGCCCGGGACTAGCGGGCCACCTAGCCACGCAGTATTTT.

This chain links TRBV11-3 with TRBJ2-6; D is unclear. The V end was cut by 5 bases, the J end by 0 bases, with 8 bases between. The CDR3 sequence is 15 residues long. Germline-derived CDR1 and CDR2 are SGHNT and YENEEA. The CDR3 nucleotides read TGTGCCAGCAGCCAAAGCCACTCTGGGGCCAACGTCCTGACTTTC. Translated: CASSQSHSGANVLTF.

The CDR3 reads CASSQDLERRDGYGYTF. For the CDR3, the DNA is TGTGCCAGCAGCCAAGATTTGGAGAGGAGGGATGGCTATGGCTACACCTTC. The chain employs TRBV3-1 (or the pseudogene TRBV3-2) and TRBJ1-2; D uncertain. CDR3 length: 17 amino acids. CDR1 LGHDT and CDR2 YNNKEL come from the germline V gene (reference sequence). V lost 0 bases and J lost 4, with 18 bases in between.

V gene TRBV27 combines with J gene TRBJ2-1; TRBD2 is a possible D gene (6 bases). The germline V and J ends were trimmed by 6 bases and 4 bases, with 16 bases remaining between them. CDR3 length: 15 residues. Germline CDR1 MNHEY, CDR2 SMNVEV (reference sequence). CDR3 in DNA: TGTGCCAGCAGGGGACCGGGACTTAGTTACAATGAGCAGTTCTTC. Translation gives CASRGPGLSYNEQFF.

The genes are TRBV5-1 and TRBJ2-1; D might be TRBD2 (6 bases). The CDR3 runs 14 residues. The V end was cut by 2 bases, the J end by 2 bases, with 8 bases between. CDR1 SGHRS and CDR2 YFSETQ come from the germline V gene. The CDR3 region is CASSFGGTYNEQFF. CDR3 nucleotide sequence: TGCGCCAGCAGCTTCGGGGGAACCTACAATGAGCAGTTCTTC.